This T cell receptor (beta chain) originates from a study of T cell responses to AZD1222 COVID-19 vaccine. The protocol was immunoSEQ multiplex PCR, while the TCRdb copy is restricted to in-frame clones and leaves out a portion. The table records roughly 100,000 clones, 91% of them present only once. The V and J ends lost 5 bases and 0 bases respectively, with 26 bases between them. The CDR3 length is 20 residues. The germline gives CDR1 LNHDA, CDR2 SQIVND (reference sequence). The input for sequencing was peripheral blood, taken on day 0 of AZD1222 vaccination. The chain links TRBV19 to TRBJ2-4, with D perhaps TRBD2 (6 bases). The clonotype was recovered from an adult in good health. The CDR3: CASSPEGGAAGQVAKNIQYF. As DNA, the CDR3 is TGTGCCAGTAGTCCCGAAGGAGGGGCGGCGGGTCAAGTAGCCAAAAACATTCAGTACTTC.